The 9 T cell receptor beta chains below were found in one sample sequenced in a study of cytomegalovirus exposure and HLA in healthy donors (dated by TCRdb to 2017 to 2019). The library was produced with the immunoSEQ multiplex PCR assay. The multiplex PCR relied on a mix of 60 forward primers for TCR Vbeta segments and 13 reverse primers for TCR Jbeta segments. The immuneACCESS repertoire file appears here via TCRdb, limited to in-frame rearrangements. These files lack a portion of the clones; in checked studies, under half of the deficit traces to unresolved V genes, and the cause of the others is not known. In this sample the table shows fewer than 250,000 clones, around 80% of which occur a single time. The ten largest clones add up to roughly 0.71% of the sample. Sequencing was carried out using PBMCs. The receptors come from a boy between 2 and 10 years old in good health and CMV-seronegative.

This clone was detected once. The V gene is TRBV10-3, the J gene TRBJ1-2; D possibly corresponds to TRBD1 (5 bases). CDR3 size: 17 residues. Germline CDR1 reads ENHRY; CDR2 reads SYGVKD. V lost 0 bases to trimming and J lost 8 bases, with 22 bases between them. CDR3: CAISESGAGREFGGYTF. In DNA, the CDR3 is TGTGCCATCAGTGAGTCCGGGGCAGGGAGGGAGTTTGGCGGCTACACCTTC.

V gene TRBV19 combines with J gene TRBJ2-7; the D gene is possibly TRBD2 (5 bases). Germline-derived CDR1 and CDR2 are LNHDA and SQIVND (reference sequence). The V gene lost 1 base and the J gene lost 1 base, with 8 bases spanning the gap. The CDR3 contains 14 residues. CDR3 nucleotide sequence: TGTGCCAGTAGTATAGCCGGGATTTCCTACGAGCAGTACTTC. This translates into CASSIAGISYEQYF.

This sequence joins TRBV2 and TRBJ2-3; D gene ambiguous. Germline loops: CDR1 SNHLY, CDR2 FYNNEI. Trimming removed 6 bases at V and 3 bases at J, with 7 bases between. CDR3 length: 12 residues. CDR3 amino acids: CASRHRTDTQYF. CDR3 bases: TGTGCCAGCAGGCACCGGACAGATACGCAGTATTTT.

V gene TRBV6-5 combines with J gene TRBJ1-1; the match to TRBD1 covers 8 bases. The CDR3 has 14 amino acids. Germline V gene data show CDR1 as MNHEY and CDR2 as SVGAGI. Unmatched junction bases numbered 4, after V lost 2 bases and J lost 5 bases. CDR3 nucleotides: TGTGCCAGCAGTTACGCACAGGGGGAGACTGAAGCTTTCTTT. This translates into CASSYAQGETEAFF.

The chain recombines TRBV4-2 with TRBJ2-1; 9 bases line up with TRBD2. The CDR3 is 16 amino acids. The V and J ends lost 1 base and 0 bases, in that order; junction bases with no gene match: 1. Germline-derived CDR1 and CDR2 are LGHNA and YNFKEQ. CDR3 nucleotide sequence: TGTGCCAGCAGCCAAGGAGCGGGGGGCTCCTACAATGAGCAGTTCTTC. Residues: CASSQGAGGSYNEQFF.

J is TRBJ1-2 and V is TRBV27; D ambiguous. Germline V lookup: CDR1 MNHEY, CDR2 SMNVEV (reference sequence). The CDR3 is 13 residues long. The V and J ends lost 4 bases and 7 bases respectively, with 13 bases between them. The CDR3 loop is CASSSARESGYTF. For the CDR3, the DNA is TGTGCCAGCAGTTCAGCCCGGGAAAGTGGCTACACCTTC.

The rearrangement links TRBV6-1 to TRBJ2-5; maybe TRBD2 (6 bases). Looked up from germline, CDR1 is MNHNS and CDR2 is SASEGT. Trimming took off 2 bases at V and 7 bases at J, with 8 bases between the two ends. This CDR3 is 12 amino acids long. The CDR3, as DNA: TGTGCCAGCAGTGAAATCGGGAGGACCCAGTACTTC. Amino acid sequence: CASSEIGRTQYF.

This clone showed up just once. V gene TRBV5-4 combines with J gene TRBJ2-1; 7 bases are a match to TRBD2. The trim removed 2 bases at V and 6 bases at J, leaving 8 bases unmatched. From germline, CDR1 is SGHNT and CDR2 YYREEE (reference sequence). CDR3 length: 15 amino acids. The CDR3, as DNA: TGTGCCAGCAGCTTTCAATTCACTAGCGCCAATGAGCAGTTCTTC. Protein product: CASSFQFTSANEQFF.

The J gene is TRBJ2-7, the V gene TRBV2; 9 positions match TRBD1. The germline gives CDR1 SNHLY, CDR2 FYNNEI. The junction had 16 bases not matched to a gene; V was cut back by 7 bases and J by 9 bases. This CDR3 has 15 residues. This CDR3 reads CASTNLPGQGSVQYF. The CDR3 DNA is TGTGCCAGCACCAACCTCCCGGGACAGGGATCCGTGCAGTACTTC.